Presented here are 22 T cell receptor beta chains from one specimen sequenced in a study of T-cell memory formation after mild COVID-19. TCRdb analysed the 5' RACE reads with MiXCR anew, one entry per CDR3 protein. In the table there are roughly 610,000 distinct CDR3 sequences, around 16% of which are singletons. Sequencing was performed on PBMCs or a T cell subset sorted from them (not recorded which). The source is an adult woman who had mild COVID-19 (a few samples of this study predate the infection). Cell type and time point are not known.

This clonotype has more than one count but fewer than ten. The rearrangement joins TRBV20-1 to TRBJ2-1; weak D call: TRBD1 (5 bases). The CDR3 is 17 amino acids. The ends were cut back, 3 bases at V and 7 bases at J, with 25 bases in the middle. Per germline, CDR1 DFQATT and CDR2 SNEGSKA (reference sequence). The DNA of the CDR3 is TGCAGTGCTAGCGGATTGATAAGGGGATCATCAGGGAATGAGCAGTTCTTC. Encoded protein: CSASGLIRGSSGNEQFF.

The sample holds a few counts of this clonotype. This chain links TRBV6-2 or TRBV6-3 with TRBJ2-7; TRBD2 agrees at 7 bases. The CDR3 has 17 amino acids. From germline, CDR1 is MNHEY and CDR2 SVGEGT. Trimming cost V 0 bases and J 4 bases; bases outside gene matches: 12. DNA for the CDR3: TGTGCCAGCAGTTACTCGAAACGGGAGGCCCGGCGTTACGAGCAGTACTTC. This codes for CASSYSKREARRYEQYF.

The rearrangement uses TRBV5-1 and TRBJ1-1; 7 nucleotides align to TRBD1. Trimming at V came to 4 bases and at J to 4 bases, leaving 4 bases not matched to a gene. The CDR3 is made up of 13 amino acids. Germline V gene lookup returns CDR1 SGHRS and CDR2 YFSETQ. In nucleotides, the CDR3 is TGCGCCAGCAGCGTGGACAGGACCACTGAAGCTTTCTTT. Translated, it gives CASSVDRTTEAFF.

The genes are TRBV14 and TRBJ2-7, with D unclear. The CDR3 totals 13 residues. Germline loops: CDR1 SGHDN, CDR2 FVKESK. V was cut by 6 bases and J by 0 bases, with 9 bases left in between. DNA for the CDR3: TGTGCCAGCAGTTTACGACTCTCCTACGAGCAGTACTTC. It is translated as CASSLRLSYEQYF.

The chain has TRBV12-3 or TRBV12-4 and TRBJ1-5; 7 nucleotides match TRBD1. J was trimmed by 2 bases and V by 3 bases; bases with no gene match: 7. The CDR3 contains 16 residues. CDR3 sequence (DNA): TGTGCCAGCAGTTTTTGGGGCAGGGGGGGCAATCAGCCCCAGCATTTT. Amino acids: CASSFWGRGGNQPQHF.

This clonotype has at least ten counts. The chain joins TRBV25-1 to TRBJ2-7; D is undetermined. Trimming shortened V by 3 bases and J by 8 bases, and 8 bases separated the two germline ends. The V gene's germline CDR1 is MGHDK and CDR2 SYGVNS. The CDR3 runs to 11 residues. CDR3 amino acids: CASSDGAKQYF. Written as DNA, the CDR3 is TGTGCCAGCAGTGATGGTGCGAAGCAGTACTTC.

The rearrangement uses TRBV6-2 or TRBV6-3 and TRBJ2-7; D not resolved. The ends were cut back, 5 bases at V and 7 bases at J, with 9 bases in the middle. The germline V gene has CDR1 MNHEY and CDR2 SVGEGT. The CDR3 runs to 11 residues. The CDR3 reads CASSLRREQYF. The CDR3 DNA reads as TGTGCCAGCAGTCTCCGACGAGAGCAGTACTTC.

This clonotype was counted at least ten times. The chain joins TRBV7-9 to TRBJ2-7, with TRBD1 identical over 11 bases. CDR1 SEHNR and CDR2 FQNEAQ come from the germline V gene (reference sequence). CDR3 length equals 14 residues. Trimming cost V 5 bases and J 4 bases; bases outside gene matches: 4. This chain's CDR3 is CASSLDRGRYEQYF. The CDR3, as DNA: TGTGCCAGCAGCCTGGACAGGGGGCGTTACGAGCAGTACTTC.

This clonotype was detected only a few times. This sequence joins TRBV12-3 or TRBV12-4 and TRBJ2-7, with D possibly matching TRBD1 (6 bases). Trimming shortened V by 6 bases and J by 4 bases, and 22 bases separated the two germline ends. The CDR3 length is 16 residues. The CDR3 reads CASSTIGQPAIYEQYF. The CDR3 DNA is TGTGCCAGCAGCACAATTGGACAGCCAGCGATTTACGAGCAGTACTTC.

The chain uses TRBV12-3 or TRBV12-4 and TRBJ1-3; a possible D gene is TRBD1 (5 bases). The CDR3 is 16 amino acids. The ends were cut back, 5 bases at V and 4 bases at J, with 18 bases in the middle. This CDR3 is CASSRTSGVRGNTIYF. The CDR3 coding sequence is TGTGCCAGCAGTCGTACCTCGGGGGTACGGGGAAACACCATATATTTT.

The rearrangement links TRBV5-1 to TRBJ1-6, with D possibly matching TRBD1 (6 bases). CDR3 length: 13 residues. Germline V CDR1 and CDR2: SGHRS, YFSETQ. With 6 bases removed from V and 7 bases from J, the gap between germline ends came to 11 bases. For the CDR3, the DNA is TGCGCCAGCATGGGCCAGGGGAATTCACCCCTCCACTTT. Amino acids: CASMGQGNSPLHF. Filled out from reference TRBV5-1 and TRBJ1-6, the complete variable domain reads KAGVTQTPRYLIKTRGQQVTLSCSPISGHRSVSWYQQTPGQGLQFLFEYFSETQRNKGNFPGRFSGRQFSNSRSEMNVSTLELGDSALYLCASMGQGNSPLHFGNGTRLTVT.

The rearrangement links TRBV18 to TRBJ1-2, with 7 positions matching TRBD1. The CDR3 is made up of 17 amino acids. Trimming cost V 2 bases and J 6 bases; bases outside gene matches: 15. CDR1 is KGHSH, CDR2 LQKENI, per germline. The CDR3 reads CASSPFEQGSRDDGYTF. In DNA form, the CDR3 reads TGTGCCAGCTCACCATTTGAACAGGGGTCGAGGGACGATGGCTACACCTTC.

CDR3 DNA: TGTGCCAGCAGTGCCACAGGGGGCGGGAACACTGAAGCTTTCTTT. Translation gives CASSATGGGNTEAFF. J is TRBJ1-1 and V is TRBV12-3 or TRBV12-4; 9 bases are a match to TRBD1. With 5 bases clipped from V and 1 base from J, the junction kept 5 bases outside the gene matches. The CDR3 has 15 amino acids.

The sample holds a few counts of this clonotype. The CDR3 sequence is CASSLEFSVSATNEKLFF. The CDR3 nucleotides are TGCGCCAGCAGCTTGGAATTTTCAGTCTCTGCAACTAATGAAAAACTGTTTTTT. This chain links TRBV5-1 with TRBJ1-4; D is undetermined. The CDR3 runs 18 residues. The germline CDR1 and CDR2 sequences are SGHRS and YFSETQ. V gave up 0 bases and J gave up 0 bases, with 15 bases separating them.

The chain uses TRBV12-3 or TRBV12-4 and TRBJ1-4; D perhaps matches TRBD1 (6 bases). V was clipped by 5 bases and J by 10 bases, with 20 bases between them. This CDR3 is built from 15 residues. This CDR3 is CASSPPGQGHGKLFF. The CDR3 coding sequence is TGTGCCAGCAGTCCCCCGGGACAAGGGCATGGAAAACTGTTTTTT.

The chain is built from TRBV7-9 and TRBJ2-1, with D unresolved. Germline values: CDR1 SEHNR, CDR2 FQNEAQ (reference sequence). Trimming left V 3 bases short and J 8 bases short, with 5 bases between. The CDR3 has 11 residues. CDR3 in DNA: TGTGCCAGCAGCTTTCCGGATGAGCAGTTCTTC. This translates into CASSFPDEQFF.

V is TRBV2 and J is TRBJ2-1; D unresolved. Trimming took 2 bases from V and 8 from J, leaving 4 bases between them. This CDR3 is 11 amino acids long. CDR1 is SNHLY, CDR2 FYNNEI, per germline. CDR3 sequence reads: CASSERDEQFF. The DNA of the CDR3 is TGTGCCAGCAGTGAAAGGGATGAGCAGTTCTTC.

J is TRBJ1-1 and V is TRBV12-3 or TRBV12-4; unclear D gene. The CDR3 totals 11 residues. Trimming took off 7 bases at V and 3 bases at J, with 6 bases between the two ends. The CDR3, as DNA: TGTGCCAGCACCCGTGACACTGAAGCTTTCTTT. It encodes CASTRDTEAFF.

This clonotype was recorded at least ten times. The CDR3 coding sequence is TGTGCCAGCAGCTCCACCCAACCAGAGACCCAGTACTTC. It specifies CASSSTQPETQYF. The rearrangement links TRBV7-3 to TRBJ2-5; D gene unclear. The V end was cut by 4 bases, the J end by 4 bases, with 10 bases between. The CDR3 totals 13 residues. Germline CDR1 SGHTA, CDR2 FQGTGA.

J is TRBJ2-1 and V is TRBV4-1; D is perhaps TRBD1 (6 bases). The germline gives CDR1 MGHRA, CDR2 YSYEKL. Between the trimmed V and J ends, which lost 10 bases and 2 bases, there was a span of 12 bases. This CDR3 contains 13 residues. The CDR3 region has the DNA TGCGCCATCAGGGGTGGCCCCTACAATGAGCAGTTCTTC. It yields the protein CAIRGGPYNEQFF.

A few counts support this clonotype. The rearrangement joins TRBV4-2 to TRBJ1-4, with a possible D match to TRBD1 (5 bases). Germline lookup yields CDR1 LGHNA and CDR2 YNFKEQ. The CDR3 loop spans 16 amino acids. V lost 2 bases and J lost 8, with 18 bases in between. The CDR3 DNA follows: TGTGCCAGCAGCCAAATAGGCCAAGGGGTGGGAGAAAAACTGTTTTTT. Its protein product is CASSQIGQGVGEKLFF.

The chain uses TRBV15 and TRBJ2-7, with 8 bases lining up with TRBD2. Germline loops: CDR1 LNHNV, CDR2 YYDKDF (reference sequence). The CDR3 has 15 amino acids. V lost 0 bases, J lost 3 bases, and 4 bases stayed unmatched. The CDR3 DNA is TGTGCCACCAGCAGAGAGTCCAGCGGGAGCTACGAGCAGTACTTC. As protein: CATSRESSGSYEQYF. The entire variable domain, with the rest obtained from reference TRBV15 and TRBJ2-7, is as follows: DAMVIQNPRYQVTQFGKPVTLSCSQTLNHNVMYWYQQKSSQAPKLLFHYYDKDFNNEADTPDNFQSRRPNTSFCFLDIRSPGLGDTAMYLCATSRESSGSYEQYFGPGTRLTVT.